The clone carrying this T cell receptor (beta chain) was observed at least ten times. Its antigen is currently unknown. The record originates from a study of regulatory T cells in long-lasting Graves disease. Broader study findings: Segments TRBV28, TRBJ1-2 and TRBJ2-5 showed preferential usage in persistent disease.

iRepertoire HTBI primers and Arm-PCR of CDR3 regions built TCR beta libraries. Each CDR3 protein is one row after TCRdb ran MiXCR on the multiplex PCR reads. The table lists more than 400,000 distinct CDR3 sequences, 15% to 20% of them singletons. The time point is: newly diagnosed GD, antithyroid drugs for less than 3 months. There was RNA extracted from PBMCs, and the TCR library was made from it. CDR3 size: 16 residues. The V segment lost 5 bases and the J segment 2 bases; nucleotides outside the gene matches: 8. CDR1 and CDR2 from the germline V gene are SGHAT and FQDESV (reference sequence). This sample was shared with a second study, whose subject was T cells in Graves' hyperthyroidism and ophthalmopathy.

This chain links TRBV11-1 with TRBJ2-5, with 10 bases lining up with TRBD2. The sample consisted of peripheral blood mononuclear cells (PBMCs), taken at new diagnosis, from a patient treated with antithyroid drugs. The source of this sequence is a man in his forties with Graves disease. CDR3 sequence: CASSDTGTSVQETQYF. CDR3 sequence (DNA): TGTGCCAGCAGCGATACCGGGACTAGCGTACAAGAGACCCAGTACTTC.